Following are 23 T cell receptor beta chains from one sample sequenced in a study of cytomegalovirus exposure and HLA in healthy donors. With 60 Vbeta and 13 Jbeta primers, the PCR was carried out. Assay used: immunoSEQ multiplex PCR; TCRdb lists only in-frame clones, some missing. Reported are around 50,000 clones; the ten largest clones contain 2% to 2.5%. The sequenced sample was PBMCs. These receptors were collected from a woman aged 40 to 50 in good health and CMV-seronegative.

The chain has TRBV18 and TRBJ1-1; D call uncertain. V was trimmed by 5 bases and J by 0 bases, leaving 13 bases between them. Germline V CDR1 and CDR2: KGHSH, LQKENI. The CDR3 is 15 residues long. The CDR3, as DNA: TGTGCCAGCTCATTCAACCAAGAGATGAACACTGAAGCTTTCTTT. Its protein is CASSFNQEMNTEAFF.

The chain has TRBV6-5 and TRBJ2-7, with 9 bases fitting TRBD2. The CDR3 is made up of 15 amino acids. V lost 0 bases to trimming and J lost 3 bases; unmatched junction nucleotides: 3. CDR1 MNHEY and CDR2 SVGAGI come from the germline V gene. The chain's CDR3 is CASSYSIAGVYEQYF. The CDR3 region has the DNA TGTGCCAGCAGTTACTCGATAGCGGGGGTCTACGAGCAGTACTTC.

The chain uses TRBV2 and TRBJ1-5; D call uncertain. The V and J ends lost 6 bases and 1 base respectively, with 7 bases between them. The germline V gene has CDR1 SNHLY and CDR2 FYNNEI. The CDR3 runs to 13 residues. The CDR3 loop reads CASRVGSNQPQHF. CDR3 DNA: TGTGCCAGCAGAGTCGGGAGCAATCAGCCCCAGCATTTT.

The chain is built from TRBV9 and TRBJ2-2; 8 bases agree with TRBD1. The V and J ends lost 3 bases and 6 bases, in that order; junction bases with no gene match: 7. Germline V gene lookup returns CDR1 SGDLS and CDR2 YYNGEE. This CDR3 is 15 amino acids long. This chain's CDR3 is CASSGRAGGSGELFF. The CDR3 nucleotides read TGTGCCAGCAGCGGACGAGCAGGGGGCTCCGGGGAGCTGTTTTTT.

As to this clone: One end of the junction is discordant with germline, which a read error may explain. V and J are TRBV9 and TRBJ2-1; TRBD1 aligns across 9 bases. Per the germline V gene, CDR1 is SGDLS and CDR2 is YYNGEE. The length of the CDR3 is 19 residues. The CDR3 spells CASSEPGQGRAPSDNEQFF. The CDR3 nucleotides are TGTGCCAGCAGCGAACCGGGACAGGGAAGGGCCCCCTCCGACAATGAGCAGTTCTTC. Looking up the rest from reference TRBV9 and TRBJ2-1 gives the full variable domain: DSGVTQTPKHLITATGQRVTLRCSPRSGDLSVYWYQQSLDQGLQFLIQYYNGEERAKGNILERFSAQQFPDLHSELNLSSLELGDSALYFCASSEPGQGRAPSDNEQFFGPGTRLTVL.

J is TRBJ2-5 and V is TRBV18; 10 bases align to TRBD2. This CDR3 region has 15 residues. Per germline, CDR1 KGHSH and CDR2 LQKENI. Germline trimming cut 1 base from V and 10 bases from J; bases unmatched to any gene: 9. The CDR3 sequence is CASSPLAGGSKGQYF. CDR3 coding DNA: TGTGCCAGCTCACCACTAGCGGGGGGTTCTAAGGGCCAGTACTTC.

V gene TRBV6-1 combines with J gene TRBJ2-5; TRBD1 aligns across 9 bases. The J call may be mistaken, given a closer DNA end match to TRBJ2-7. Per the germline V gene, CDR1 is MNHNS and CDR2 is SASEGT. The CDR3 extends over 16 amino acids. The DNA of the CDR3 is TGTGCCAGCAGTGGGTCTGGGGGACAGGGTCCCTACGAGCAGTACTTC. Its protein product is CASSGSGGQGPYEQYF.

J is TRBJ2-7 and V is TRBV29-1; 14 positions match TRBD2. The CDR3 runs 15 residues. Germline V gene sequence: CDR1 SQVTM, CDR2 ANQGSEA. V lost 5 bases to trimming and J lost 3 bases; unmatched junction nucleotides: 6. CDR3 protein: CSVRGLAGGRYEQYF. CDR3 bases: TGCAGCGTTCGAGGACTAGCGGGGGGTCGCTACGAGCAGTACTTC.

This clone is classed as medium-sized by frequency. CDR3 sequence reads: CASSLGEELRAFF. CDR3 nucleotide sequence: TGTGCCAGCAGCTTGGGCGAGGAACTCCGGGCTTTCTTT. This rearrangement joins TRBV5-4 to TRBJ1-1, with D hard to call. CDR1 SGHNT and CDR2 YYREEE come from the germline V gene (reference sequence). The CDR3 spans 13 residues. V lost 0 bases and J 11 bases, leaving 14 bases between the germline ends.

The chain combines TRBV7-2 with TRBJ2-5; 10 bases line up with TRBD2. Per germline, CDR1 SGHTA and CDR2 FQGNSA. The CDR3 totals 14 residues. The V gene end was trimmed by 5 bases and the J gene end by 4 bases; junction bases not matched to a gene: 4. For the CDR3, the DNA is TGTGCCAGCAGCCCTAGCGGGGGAGGAGAGACCCAGTACTTC. Encoded protein: CASSPSGGGETQYF.

The chain carries TRBV4-2 and TRBJ2-7; D gene unclear. The ends were cut back, 0 bases at V and 2 bases at J, with 8 bases in the middle. Germline CDR1 LGHNA, CDR2 YNFKEQ. The CDR3 is made up of 14 amino acids. CDR3 protein: CASSQDALAYEQYF. CDR3 nucleotide sequence: TGTGCCAGCAGCCAAGATGCGTTAGCCTACGAGCAGTACTTC.

The rearrangement joins TRBV5-1 to TRBJ2-2, with 8 bases lining up with TRBD1. The J segment lost 2 bases and the V segment lost 5 bases, leaving 5 bases of the junction unmatched. The CDR3 covers 15 residues. Germline V gives CDR1 SGHRS, CDR2 YFSETQ. The DNA for the CDR3 is TGCGCCAGCAGTACGGACAGGGTAAACACCGGGGAGCTGTTTTTT. Its translation: CASSTDRVNTGELFF.

Remarks on this clone: The junction departs from the called germline gene at one end, perhaps through a read error. This chain connects TRBV19 to TRBJ1-1; the match to TRBD1 covers 8 bases. Germline V gives CDR1 LNHDA, CDR2 SQIVND (reference sequence). The CDR3 totals 14 residues. In DNA, the CDR3 is TGTGCCAGTAGTATAGTTAACAGGGGGACTGAAGATTTCTTT. Translated: CASSIVNRGTEDFF. The full variable domain, completed using reference TRBV19 and TRBJ1-1, is DGGITQSPKYLFRKEGQNVTLSCEQNLNHDAMYWYRQDPGQGLRLIYYSQIVNDFQKGDIAEGYSVSREKKESFPLTVTSAQKNPTAFYLCASSIVNRGTEDFFGQGTRLTVV.

V usage is TRBV7-2 and J usage is TRBJ1-2, with 7 bases aligning to TRBD1. V dropped 5 bases and J dropped 4; count of bases not matched to a gene: 7. This CDR3 contains 14 residues. Germline CDR1 is SGHTA and CDR2 is FQGNSA. CDR3 protein: CASSGNRGGYGYTF. The CDR3 DNA reads TGTGCCAGCAGCGGCAACAGGGGAGGCTATGGCTACACCTTC.

The chain carries TRBV4-2 and TRBJ1-6; 8 positions agree with TRBD1. CDR1 is LGHNA, CDR2 YNFKEQ, per germline. This CDR3 has 17 residues. Trimming at V came to 0 bases and at J to 9 bases, leaving 10 bases not matched to a gene. CDR3 region: CASSQDPGQATSSPLHF. CDR3 bases: TGTGCCAGCAGCCAAGATCCGGGACAGGCGACGAGTTCACCCCTCCACTTT.

This chain connects TRBV6-1 to TRBJ2-1; 9 nucleotides agree with TRBD2. Trimming removed 1 base from V and 4 bases from J; junction bases left unmatched: 2. The V gene's germline CDR1 is MNHNS and CDR2 SASEGT. The CDR3 is 15 residues long. CDR3 residues: CASSEEAGGYNEQFF. The CDR3 DNA sequence: TGTGCCAGCAGTGAAGAGGCGGGAGGGTACAATGAGCAGTTCTTC.

This sequence joins TRBV7-9 and TRBJ1-1; 7 bases match TRBD1. The ends lost 6 bases at V and 4 bases at J; junction bases unmatched: 8. The CDR3 extends over 14 amino acids. Germline V gene sequence: CDR1 SEHNR, CDR2 FQNEAQ (reference sequence). The CDR3 loop reads CASSSTGVSTEAFF. DNA of the CDR3: TGTGCCAGCAGTTCAACAGGGGTTAGCACTGAAGCTTTCTTT.

This rearrangement joins TRBV5-1 to TRBJ1-4; D is unresolved. The V and J ends lost 5 bases and 5 bases respectively, with 13 bases between them. From germline, CDR1 is SGHRS and CDR2 YFSETQ. This CDR3 is 14 amino acids long. CDR3 DNA sequence: TGCGCCAGCAGTCCCATCAGAGGGAATGAAAAACTGTTTTTT. Its protein is CASSPIRGNEKLFF.

This rearrangement joins TRBV10-3 to TRBJ1-1, with TRBD1 identical over 9 bases. The CDR3 runs to 13 residues. The ends lost 6 bases at V and 5 bases at J; junction bases unmatched: 4. The germline CDR1 and CDR2 sequences are ENHRY and SYGVKD. CDR3 in amino acids: CAISRDRETEAFF. CDR3 DNA: TGTGCCATCAGCCGGGACAGGGAAACTGAAGCTTTCTTT.

The rearrangement uses TRBV9 and TRBJ2-5, with D possibly matching TRBD1 (5 bases). Trimming cost V 0 bases and J 1 base, with 10 bases left between them. CDR3 length: 15 residues. Germline CDR1 SGDLS, CDR2 YYNGEE. The CDR3 here is CASSVGGAVQETQYF. CDR3 nucleotide sequence: TGTGCCAGCAGCGTAGGGGGCGCTGTCCAAGAGACCCAGTACTTC.

The J gene is TRBJ2-2, the V gene TRBV6-1, with 7 bases matching TRBD1. Germline assignment: CDR1 MNHNS and CDR2 SASEGT. V trimming: 7 bases; J trimming: 2 bases; junction bases outside the gene matches: 4. The CDR3 has 14 residues. The DNA of the CDR3 is TGTGCCAGCACCGAGGGGGCTAACACCGGGGAGCTGTTTTTT. This sequence encodes CASTEGANTGELFF.

The chain employs TRBV7-8 and TRBJ1-1, with D perhaps matching TRBD1 (6 bases). Germline V lookup: CDR1 SGHVS, CDR2 FQNEAQ. V lost 0 bases and J 4 bases, leaving 9 bases between the germline ends. The CDR3 is made up of 14 amino acids. The CDR3 DNA follows: TGTGCCAGCAGCTTAGCGGGGGGGGCCACTGAAGCTTTCTTT. This codes for CASSLAGGATEAFF. Drawing the rest from reference TRBV7-8 and TRBJ1-1, the complete variable domain is GAGVSQSPRYKVAKRGQDVALRCDPISGHVSLFWYQQALGQGPEFLTYFQNEAQLDKSGLPSDRFFAERPEGSVSTLKIQRTQQEDSAVYLCASSLAGGATEAFFGQGTRLTVV.

The chain has TRBV9 and TRBJ1-1, with 8 bases that match TRBD1. There are 15 residues in the CDR3. J gave up 4 bases and V 0 bases, and 5 bases lay outside the gene matches. Germline values: CDR1 SGDLS, CDR2 YYNGEE. The CDR3 protein is CASSVGWTGSTEAFF. The CDR3, as DNA: TGTGCCAGCAGCGTAGGGTGGACAGGGAGCACTGAAGCTTTCTTT.